This TCR beta chain was captured by sequencing in a study of blood T cell repertoires in COVID-19. The table came from immunoSEQ multiplex PCR; TCRdb's copy has only in-frame clones and leaves some out. Altogether under 300,000 clones are present, around four fifths being singletons, with the ten largest covering approximately 13%. CDR3 size: 15 residues. Germline loops: CDR1 SEHNR, CDR2 FQNEAQ (reference sequence). Trimming cost V 1 base and J 8 bases, with 17 bases left between them. Sequenced material: peripheral blood. The chain carries TRBV7-9 and TRBJ1-2; maybe TRBD1 (6 bases). This TCR was sampled from a woman between 55 and 75 years old with active or convalescent COVID-19. The CDR3 bases are TGTGCCAGCAGCTTAGTGGTGGTACAGGGTGAGGGCTACACCTTC. This gives the protein CASSLVVVQGEGYTF.